The 5 T cell receptor beta chains below were found in one sample sequenced in a study of long-term antiretroviral therapy in people with HIV. immunoSEQ v3.0 was run at survey level. Assay: immunoSEQ multiplex PCR; the TCRdb copy retains only in-frame clones and omits some. The sample lists over 20,000 clones; roughly 80% were seen once. The material was unsorted PBMCs, obtained 0.4 years after starting antiretroviral therapy. The receptors shown here come from a man aged 45-60 years with HIV.

This chain connects TRBV28 to TRBJ2-7, with unresolved D. In germline, CDR1 is MDHEN, CDR2 SYDVKM. V was clipped by 8 bases and J by 2 bases, with 16 bases between them. The CDR3 loop spans 14 amino acids. For the CDR3, the DNA is TGTGCCAGCGGTAGCACTTCCCAGACCTACGAGCAGTACTTC. Its protein is CASGSTSQTYEQYF.

There are a few counts of this clone. This rearrangement joins TRBV7-6 to TRBJ2-5, with 7 bases aligning to TRBD1. CDR1 and CDR2 from the germline V gene are SGHVS and FNYEAQ. V shed 5 bases and J 5 bases; nucleotides not matched to a gene: 2. The CDR3 is made up of 12 amino acids. DNA for the CDR3: TGTGCCAGCAGCCTCAGGGGGGAGACCCAGTACTTC. Translating it yields CASSLRGETQYF.

This clone was observed a handful of times. This chain links TRBV15 with TRBJ1-5; D is unclear. The germline gives CDR1 LNHNV, CDR2 YYDKDF (reference sequence). The V end lost 0 bases, the J end lost 4 bases, and 10 bases lay between the germline ends. The CDR3 spans 15 residues. This CDR3 is CATSRDMGVNQPQHF. DNA for the CDR3: TGTGCCACCAGCAGAGATATGGGAGTGAATCAGCCCCAGCATTTT. Based on the CDR3 plus reference TRBV15 and TRBJ1-5, the full variable domain is DAMVIQNPRYQVTQFGKPVTLSCSQTLNHNVMYWYQQKSSQAPKLLFHYYDKDFNNEADTPDNFQSRRPNTSFCFLDIRSPGLGDTAMYLCATSRDMGVNQPQHFGDGTRLSIL.

This clone was found a few times. This sequence joins TRBV6-1 and TRBJ2-7, with 7 bases that match TRBD1. Germline-derived CDR1 and CDR2 are MNHNS and SASEGT. The CDR3 extends over 15 amino acids. V lost 4 bases to trimming and J lost 3 bases; unmatched junction nucleotides: 9. As DNA, the CDR3 is TGTGCCAGCAGTGTATCGGGACAGCTACTCTACGAGCAGTACTTC. The encoded protein is CASSVSGQLLYEQYF.

This chain uses TRBV6-5 with TRBJ2-3; TRBD2 might be the D (7 bases). This CDR3 has 16 residues. Trimming removed 2 bases at V and 6 bases at J, with 18 bases between. Germline loops: CDR1 MNHEY, CDR2 SVGAGI. The CDR3 region is CASSYTWGGQVDTQYF. CDR3 nucleotides: TGTGCCAGCAGTTACACGTGGGGGGGGCAGGTGGATACGCAGTATTTT.